Listed below are T cell receptor beta chains from one sample, sequenced in a study of cytomegalovirus exposure and HLA in healthy donors. Generated by immunoSEQ multiplex PCR, the TCRdb table keeps only in-frame clones and is missing some. The table records under 200,000 clones, around nine tenths of them present only once. The sample taken for sequencing was PBMCs. These TCRs come from a woman aged 18-29 years in good health and CMV-seronegative. CDR3s include the opening cysteine and the closing phenylalanine or tryptophan. Each record gives: V gene, D gene, clone size, J gene, CDR3 protein, CDR3 DNA. The D gene is left open where the match is weak. Only some rows state a clone size, as once, few, many or a class for expanded clones.

v_gene: TRBV7-9; d_gene: NA; abundance: NA; j_gene: TRBJ2-7; CDR3aa: CASSPLSLAPKSYEQYF; CDR3nt: TGTGCCAGCAGCCCGCTTAGTTTAGCTCCAAAGAGTTACGAGCAGTACTTC
v_gene: TRBV30; d_gene: TRBD2; abundance: NA; j_gene: TRBJ2-5; CDR3aa: CAWRGGGLRGETQYF; CDR3nt: TGTGCCTGGAGAGGCGGGGGACTCAGAGGGGAGACCCAGTACTTC
v_gene: TRBV19; d_gene: NA; abundance: NA; j_gene: TRBJ1-1; CDR3aa: CASSSRWRMGTEAFF; CDR3nt: TGTGCCAGTAGTTCTCGCTGGAGGATGGGCACTGAAGCTTTCTTT
v_gene: TRBV7-2; d_gene: TRBD1; abundance: NA; j_gene: TRBJ2-5; CDR3aa: CASSLGSGTGGQETQYF; CDR3nt: TGTGCCAGCAGCTTAGGTTCTGGGACAGGAGGACAAGAGACCCAGTACTTC
v_gene: TRBV6-1; d_gene: TRBD2; abundance: NA; j_gene: TRBJ2-1; CDR3aa: CASSGGTSRYNEQFF; CDR3nt: TGTGCCAGCAGTGGGGGGACTAGTAGGTACAATGAGCAGTTCTTC
v_gene: TRBV9; d_gene: NA; abundance: NA; j_gene: TRBJ1-6; CDR3aa: CASGRQDSPLHF; CDR3nt: TGTGCCAGCGGGAGACAAGATTCACCCCTCCACTTT
v_gene: TRBV6-6; d_gene: NA; abundance: NA; j_gene: TRBJ2-1; CDR3aa: CASSPPGLGIEQFF; CDR3nt: TGTGCCAGCAGTCCACCGGGTCTCGGGATAGAGCAGTTCTTC
v_gene: TRBV29-1; d_gene: TRBD1; abundance: NA; j_gene: TRBJ1-1; CDR3aa: CSVGTGGTEAFF; CDR3nt: TGCAGCGTGGGGACAGGGGGCACTGAAGCTTTCTTT
v_gene: TRBV7-8; d_gene: TRBD1; abundance: NA; j_gene: TRBJ1-2; CDR3aa: CASSLGVPGQGLSGGYTF; CDR3nt: TGTGCCAGCAGCTTAGGTGTACCGGGACAGGGCCTCTCTGGAGGCTACACCTTC
v_gene: TRBV5-8; d_gene: NA; abundance: NA; j_gene: TRBJ2-2; CDR3aa: CASTLYDGELFF; CDR3nt: TGTGCCAGCACCCTCTATGACGGGGAGCTGTTTTTT
v_gene: TRBV13; d_gene: TRBD2; abundance: NA; j_gene: TRBJ2-1; CDR3aa: CASSFLPTSGRALDEQFF; CDR3nt: TGTGCCAGCAGCTTCCTACCGACTAGCGGGAGGGCCTTGGATGAGCAGTTCTTC
v_gene: TRBV15; d_gene: TRBD2; abundance: NA; j_gene: TRBJ2-5; CDR3aa: CATSSRTSGGETQYF; CDR3nt: TGTGCCACCAGCAGCCGGACTAGCGGGGGGGAGACCCAGTACTTC
v_gene: TRBV7-9; d_gene: TRBD1; abundance: NA; j_gene: TRBJ2-5; CDR3aa: CASSSDRGPLRETQYF; CDR3nt: TGTGCCAGCAGCTCAGACAGGGGCCCTCTAAGGGAGACCCAGTACTTC
v_gene: TRBV4-2; d_gene: TRBD1; abundance: NA; j_gene: TRBJ1-2; CDR3aa: CASSQRDRLYYGYTF; CDR3nt: TGTGCCAGCAGCCAAAGGGACAGGCTATACTATGGCTACACCTTC
v_gene: TRBV27; d_gene: NA; abundance: NA; j_gene: TRBJ2-1; CDR3aa: CASSRNRVNEQFF; CDR3nt: TGTGCCAGCAGCCGCAACAGGGTCAATGAGCAGTTCTTC
v_gene: TRBV18; d_gene: NA; abundance: few; j_gene: TRBJ2-2; CDR3aa: CASSPQDRGDTGELFF; CDR3nt: TGTGCCAGCTCACCACAGGACAGAGGGGACACCGGGGAGCTGTTTTTT
v_gene: TRBV6-5; d_gene: NA; abundance: NA; j_gene: TRBJ1-2; CDR3aa: CASSPDKNYGYTF; CDR3nt: TGTGCCAGCAGCCCCGACAAGAACTATGGCTACACCTTC
v_gene: TRBV10-3; d_gene: NA; abundance: NA; j_gene: TRBJ2-2; CDR3aa: CAISPINGELFF; CDR3nt: TGTGCCATCAGTCCTATTAACGGGGAGCTGTTTTTT
v_gene: TRBV5-4; d_gene: NA; abundance: NA; j_gene: TRBJ2-7; CDR3aa: CASSFRGLSSYEQYF; CDR3nt: TGTGCCAGCAGCTTCAGGGGTCTTAGCTCCTACGAGCAGTACTTC
v_gene: TRBV7-9; d_gene: NA; abundance: NA; j_gene: TRBJ2-5; CDR3aa: CASSLVIASGQETQYF; CDR3nt: TGTGCCAGCAGCTTAGTTATAGCAAGTGGACAAGAGACCCAGTACTTC
v_gene: TRBV5-1; d_gene: NA; abundance: once; j_gene: TRBJ1-2; CDR3aa: CASSQASGGYGYTF; CDR3nt: TGCGCCAGCAGCCAAGCGTCGGGGGGCTATGGCTACACCTTC
v_gene: TRBV7-2; d_gene: TRBD2; abundance: NA; j_gene: TRBJ2-7; CDR3aa: CASSSQGGLADKSYEQYF; CDR3nt: TGTGCCAGCAGCTCCCAAGGTGGACTAGCTGATAAGTCCTACGAGCAGTACTTC
v_gene: TRBV10-3; d_gene: TRBD1; abundance: once; j_gene: TRBJ2-7; CDR3aa: CAISDRPDRDGREQYF; CDR3nt: TGTGCCATCAGTGATAGGCCGGACAGGGACGGACGCGAGCAGTACTTC
v_gene: TRBV2; d_gene: TRBD2; abundance: NA; j_gene: TRBJ2-3; CDR3aa: CASLNWTRGADTQYF; CDR3nt: TGTGCCAGCCTCAACTGGACCCGGGGGGCAGATACGCAGTATTTT
v_gene: TRBV18; d_gene: NA; abundance: NA; j_gene: TRBJ2-2; CDR3aa: CASSHVSGQNTGELFF; CDR3nt: TGTGCCAGCTCACACGTTAGCGGTCAGAACACCGGGGAGCTGTTTTTT
v_gene: TRBV5-1; d_gene: NA; abundance: NA; j_gene: TRBJ2-6; CDR3aa: CASSLASYSGANVLTF; CDR3nt: TGCGCCAGCAGCTTGGCGTCCTATTCTGGGGCCAACGTCCTGACTTTC
v_gene: TRBV5-1; d_gene: NA; abundance: NA; j_gene: TRBJ1-3; CDR3aa: CASSLEPGLNSGNTIYF; CDR3nt: TGCGCCAGCAGCTTGGAGCCGGGACTGAACTCTGGAAACACCATATATTTT
v_gene: TRBV5-4; d_gene: NA; abundance: once; j_gene: TRBJ1-1; CDR3aa: CASSRRQASNTEAFF; CDR3nt: TGTGCCAGCAGCCGTCGACAGGCCTCGAACACTGAAGCTTTCTTT